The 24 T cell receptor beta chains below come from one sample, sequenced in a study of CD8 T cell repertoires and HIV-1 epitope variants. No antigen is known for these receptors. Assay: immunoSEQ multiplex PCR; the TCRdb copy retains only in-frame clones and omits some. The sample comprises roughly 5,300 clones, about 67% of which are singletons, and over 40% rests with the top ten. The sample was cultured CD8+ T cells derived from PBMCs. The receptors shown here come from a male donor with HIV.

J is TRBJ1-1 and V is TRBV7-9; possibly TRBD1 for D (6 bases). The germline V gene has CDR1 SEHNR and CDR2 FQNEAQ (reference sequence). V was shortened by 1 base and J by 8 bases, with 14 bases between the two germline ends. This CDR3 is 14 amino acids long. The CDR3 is CASSLGQVSPEAFF. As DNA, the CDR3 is TGTGCCAGCAGCTTAGGACAGGTTTCACCCGAAGCTTTCTTT.

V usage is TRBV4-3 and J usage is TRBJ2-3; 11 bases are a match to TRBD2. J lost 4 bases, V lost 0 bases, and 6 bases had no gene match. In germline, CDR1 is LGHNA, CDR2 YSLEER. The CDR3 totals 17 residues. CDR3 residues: CASSQEPSGGSADTQYF. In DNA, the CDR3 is TGCGCCAGCAGCCAAGAACCTAGCGGGGGGTCTGCAGATACGCAGTATTTT.

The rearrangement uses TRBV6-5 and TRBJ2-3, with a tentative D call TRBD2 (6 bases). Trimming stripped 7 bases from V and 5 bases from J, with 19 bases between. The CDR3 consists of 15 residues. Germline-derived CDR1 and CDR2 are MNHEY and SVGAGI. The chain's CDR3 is CASKSRFGGVDTQYF. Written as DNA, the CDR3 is TGTGCCAGCAAGTCTAGATTCGGAGGGGTAGATACGCAGTATTTT.

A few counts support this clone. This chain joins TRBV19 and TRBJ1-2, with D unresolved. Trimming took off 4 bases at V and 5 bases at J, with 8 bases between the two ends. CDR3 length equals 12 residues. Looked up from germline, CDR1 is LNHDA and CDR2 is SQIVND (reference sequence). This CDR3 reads CASSKTEYGYTF. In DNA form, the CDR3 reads TGTGCCAGTAGTAAAACAGAGTATGGCTACACCTTC.

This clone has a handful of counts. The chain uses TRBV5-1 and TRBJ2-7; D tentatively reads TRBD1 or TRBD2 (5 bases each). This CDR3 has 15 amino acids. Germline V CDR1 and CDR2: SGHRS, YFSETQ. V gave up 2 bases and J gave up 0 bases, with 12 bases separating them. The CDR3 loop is CASSFLTGPSYEQYF. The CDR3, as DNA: TGCGCCAGCAGCTTTCTGACGGGACCCTCCTACGAGCAGTACTTC. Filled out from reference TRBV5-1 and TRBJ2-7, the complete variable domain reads KAGVTQTPRYLIKTRGQQVTLSCSPISGHRSVSWYQQTPGQGLQFLFEYFSETQRNKGNFPGRFSGRQFSNSRSEMNVSTLELGDSALYLCASSFLTGPSYEQYFGPGTRLTVT.

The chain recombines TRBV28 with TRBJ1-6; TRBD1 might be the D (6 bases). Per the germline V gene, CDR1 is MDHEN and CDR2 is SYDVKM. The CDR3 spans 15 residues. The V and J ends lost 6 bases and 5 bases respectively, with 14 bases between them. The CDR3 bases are TGTGCCAGCAGCTTACGGGGGGCGGATAATTCACCCCTCCACTTT. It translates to CASSLRGADNSPLHF.

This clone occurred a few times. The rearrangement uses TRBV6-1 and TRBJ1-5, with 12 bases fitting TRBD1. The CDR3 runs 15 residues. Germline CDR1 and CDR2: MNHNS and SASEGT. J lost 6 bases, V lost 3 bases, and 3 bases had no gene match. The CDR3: CASSEGQGARQPQHF. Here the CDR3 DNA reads TGTGCCAGCAGTGAGGGACAGGGGGCGCGTCAGCCCCAGCATTTT.

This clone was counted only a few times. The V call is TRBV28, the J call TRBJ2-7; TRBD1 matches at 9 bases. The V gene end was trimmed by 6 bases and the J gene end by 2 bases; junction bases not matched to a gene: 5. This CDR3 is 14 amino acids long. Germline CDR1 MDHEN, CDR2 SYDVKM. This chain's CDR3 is CASRDRGGAYEQYF. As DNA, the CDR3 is TGTGCCAGCAGAGACAGGGGGGGAGCCTACGAGCAGTACTTC.

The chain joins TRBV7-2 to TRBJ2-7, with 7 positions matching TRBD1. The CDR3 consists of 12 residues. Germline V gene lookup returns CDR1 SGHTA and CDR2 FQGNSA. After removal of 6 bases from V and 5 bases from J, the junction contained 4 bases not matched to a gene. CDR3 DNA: TGTGCCAGCAGTTATACAGGGGACGAGCAGTACTTC. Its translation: CASSYTGDEQYF.

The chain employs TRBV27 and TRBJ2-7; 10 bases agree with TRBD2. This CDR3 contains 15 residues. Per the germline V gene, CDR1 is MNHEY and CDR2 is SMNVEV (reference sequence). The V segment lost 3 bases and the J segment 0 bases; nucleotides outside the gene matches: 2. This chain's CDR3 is CASSFSGRHSYEQYF. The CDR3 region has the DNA TGTGCCAGCAGTTTTAGCGGGAGGCACTCCTACGAGCAGTACTTC.

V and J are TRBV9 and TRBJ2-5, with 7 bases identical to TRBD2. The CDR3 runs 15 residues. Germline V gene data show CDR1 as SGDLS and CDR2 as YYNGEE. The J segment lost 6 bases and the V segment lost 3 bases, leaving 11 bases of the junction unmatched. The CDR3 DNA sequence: TGTGCCAGCAGCGGCCGGGACTATGAGCGGCAGACCCAGTACTTC. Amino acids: CASSGRDYERQTQYF.

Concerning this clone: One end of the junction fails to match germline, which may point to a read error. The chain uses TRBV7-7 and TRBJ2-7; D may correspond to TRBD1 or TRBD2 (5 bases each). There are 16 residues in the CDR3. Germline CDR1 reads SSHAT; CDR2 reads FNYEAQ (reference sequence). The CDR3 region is CASSLGTGTLAHEQYF. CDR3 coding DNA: TGTGCTAGCAGCTTAGGGACCGGGACCCTTGCACACGAGCAGTACTTC.

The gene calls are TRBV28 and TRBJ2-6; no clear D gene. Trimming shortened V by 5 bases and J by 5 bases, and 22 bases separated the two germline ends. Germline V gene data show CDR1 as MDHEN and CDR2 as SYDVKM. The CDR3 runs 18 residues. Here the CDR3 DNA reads TGTGCCAGCAGTGACGTATCCTTGACACAAAGCCGGGCCAACGTCCTGACTTTC. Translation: CASSDVSLTQSRANVLTF.

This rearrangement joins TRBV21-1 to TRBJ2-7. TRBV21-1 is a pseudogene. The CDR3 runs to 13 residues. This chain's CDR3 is CASSLPSSYEQYF. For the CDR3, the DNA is TGTGCCAGCAGCTTACCAAGCTCCTACGAGCAGTACTTC.

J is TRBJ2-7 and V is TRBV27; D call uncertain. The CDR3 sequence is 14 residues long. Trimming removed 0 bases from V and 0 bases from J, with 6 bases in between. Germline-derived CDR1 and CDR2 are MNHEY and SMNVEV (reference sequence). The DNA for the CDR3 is TGTGCCAGCAGTTTATCGGGGTCCTCCTACGAGCAGTACTTC. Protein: CASSLSGSSYEQYF.

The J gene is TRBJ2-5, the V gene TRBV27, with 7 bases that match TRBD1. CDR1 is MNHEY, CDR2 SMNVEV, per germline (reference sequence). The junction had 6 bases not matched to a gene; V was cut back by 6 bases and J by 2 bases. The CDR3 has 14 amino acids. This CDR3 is CASSPRQGQETQYF. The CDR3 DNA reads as TGTGCCAGCAGCCCCCGACAGGGTCAAGAGACCCAGTACTTC.

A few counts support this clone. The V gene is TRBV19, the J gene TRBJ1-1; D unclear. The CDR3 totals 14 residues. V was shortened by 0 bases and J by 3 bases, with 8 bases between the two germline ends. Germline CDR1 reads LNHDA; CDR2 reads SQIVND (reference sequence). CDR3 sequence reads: CASSIEGSDTEAFF. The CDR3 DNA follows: TGTGCCAGTAGTATAGAGGGGAGTGACACTGAAGCTTTCTTT.

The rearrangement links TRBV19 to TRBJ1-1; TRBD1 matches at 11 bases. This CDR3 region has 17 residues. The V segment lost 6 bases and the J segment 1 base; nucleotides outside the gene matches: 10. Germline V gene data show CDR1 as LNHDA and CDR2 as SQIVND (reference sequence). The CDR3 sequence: CASRSQDRGQENTEAFF. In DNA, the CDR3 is TGTGCCAGTAGATCCCAGGACAGGGGGCAGGAGAACACTGAAGCTTTCTTT.

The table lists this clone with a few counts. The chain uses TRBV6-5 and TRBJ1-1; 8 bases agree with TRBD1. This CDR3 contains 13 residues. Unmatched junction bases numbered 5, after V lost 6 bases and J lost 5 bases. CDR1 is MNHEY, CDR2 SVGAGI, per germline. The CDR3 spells CASSGQGDTEAFF. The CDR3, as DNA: TGTGCCAGCAGCGGACAGGGAGATACTGAAGCTTTCTTT.

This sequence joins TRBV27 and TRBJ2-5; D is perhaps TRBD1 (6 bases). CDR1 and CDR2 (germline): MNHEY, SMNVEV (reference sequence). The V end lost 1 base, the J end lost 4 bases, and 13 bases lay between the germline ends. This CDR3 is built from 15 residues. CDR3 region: CASSLWQGPGETQYF. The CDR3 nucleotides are TGTGCCAGCAGTTTATGGCAGGGGCCGGGAGAGACCCAGTACTTC.

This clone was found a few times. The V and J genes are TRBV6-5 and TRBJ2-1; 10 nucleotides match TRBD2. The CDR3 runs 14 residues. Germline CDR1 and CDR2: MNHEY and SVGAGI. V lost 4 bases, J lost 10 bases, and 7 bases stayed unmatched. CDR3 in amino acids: CASSSSGGAWEQFF. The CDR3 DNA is TGTGCCAGCAGTTCGAGCGGGGGGGCCTGGGAGCAGTTCTTC.

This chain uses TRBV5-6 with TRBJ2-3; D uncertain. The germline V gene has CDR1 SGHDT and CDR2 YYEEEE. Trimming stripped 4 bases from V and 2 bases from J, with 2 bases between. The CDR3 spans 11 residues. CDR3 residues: CASSVTDTQYF. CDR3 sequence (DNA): TGTGCCAGCAGCGTCACAGATACGCAGTATTTT. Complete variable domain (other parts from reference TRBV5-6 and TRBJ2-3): DAGVTQSPTHLIKTRGQQVTLRCSPKSGHDTVSWYQQALGQGPQFIFQYYEEEERQRGNFPDRFSGHQFPNYSSELNVNALLLGDSALYLCASSVTDTQYFGPGTRLTVL.

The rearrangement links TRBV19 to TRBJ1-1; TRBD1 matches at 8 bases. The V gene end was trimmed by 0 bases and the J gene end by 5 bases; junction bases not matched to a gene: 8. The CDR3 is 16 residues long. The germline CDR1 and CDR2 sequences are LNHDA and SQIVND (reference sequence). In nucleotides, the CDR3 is TGTGCCAGTAGTATAGATCAGAGACAGGGGAATACTGAAGCTTTCTTT. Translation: CASSIDQRQGNTEAFF.

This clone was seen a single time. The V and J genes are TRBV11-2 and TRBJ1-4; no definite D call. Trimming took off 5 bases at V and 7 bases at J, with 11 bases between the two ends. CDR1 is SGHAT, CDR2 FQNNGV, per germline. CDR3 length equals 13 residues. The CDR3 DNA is TGTGCCAGCAGCCCGACCGGTGGTGAAAAACTGTTTTTT. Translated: CASSPTGGEKLFF.